This is a list of T cell receptor beta chains from one sample in a study of chemoradiotherapy in HPV16-positive cancers. Measured with immunoSEQ multiplex PCR; TCRdb has only the in-frame clones, and not every one. The sample holds over 10,000 clones, about 91% seen once. The starting material was blood, obtained from a patient who underwent chemoradiotherapy. The receptors come from a human donor with HPV-associated anogenital cancer. Each CDR3 is given with its conserved first and last residue. D genes are given only for firm matches. The size field is filled for only some rows; it gives once, few, many or a size class.

. TRBJ2-1 TRBV29-1 . CSVAVYYNEQFF TGCAGCGTTGCGGTCTACTACAATGAGCAGTTCTTC
. TRBJ1-2 TRBV15 . CATSSHRSNYGYTF TGTGCCACCAGCAGCCACAGATCTAACTATGGCTACACCTTC
. TRBJ2-1 TRBV7-2 TRBD2 CASSLVSLAGTNEQFF TGTGCCAGCAGCTTAGTTTCCCTAGCGGGGACGAATGAGCAGTTCTTC
. TRBJ1-5 TRBV7-8 . CASSPPGAVLSGNQPQHF TGTGCCAGCAGCCCCCCGGGGGCGGTGTTATCGGGCAATCAGCCCCAGCATTTT
few TRBJ1-5 TRBV5-1 . CASSPGPQGNQPQHF TGCGCCAGCAGCCCCGGACCACAGGGAAATCAGCCCCAGCATTTT
. TRBJ1-2 TRBV28 . CASRTQGAGALYYGYTF TGTGCCAGCAGGACACAGGGCGCTGGGGCCTTATACTATGGCTACACCTTC
. TRBJ2-5 TRBV18 TRBD2 CASSPSSGGQETQYF TGTGCCAGCTCACCATCTAGCGGGGGCCAAGAGACCCAGTACTTC
. TRBJ1-6 TRBV5-1 TRBD1 CASSLRGQGNNSPLHF TGCGCCAGCAGCTTGAGGGGACAGGGCAATAATTCACCCCTCCACTTT
. TRBJ2-4 TRBV29-1 . CSVTGKAAKNIQYF TGCAGCGTCACAGGGAAGGCAGCCAAAAACATTCAGTACTTC
once TRBJ1-3 TRBV7-9 . CASSYGEVNTIYF TGTGCCAGCAGCTATGGGGAGGTGAACACCATATATTTT
. TRBJ1-1 TRBV6-5 TRBD1 CASSETGRTEAFF TGTGCCAGCAGTGAGACAGGGCGAACTGAAGCTTTCTTT
. TRBJ2-5 TRBV10-3 . CAISESLGETQYF TGTGCCATCAGTGAGTCTTTAGGAGAGACCCAGTACTTC
. TRBJ2-4 TRBV27 . CASSFGGATLNIQYF TGTGCCAGCAGCTTTGGGGGGGCGACCTTAAACATTCAGTACTTC
few TRBJ2-3 TRBV4-3 . CASSQGRRDSHYF TGCGCCAGCAGCCAAGGGCGAAGGGACTCTCACTATTTT
. TRBJ1-2 TRBV5-1 . CASSLGGQGYTF TGCGCCAGCAGCTTGGGGGGTCAGGGCTACACCTTC